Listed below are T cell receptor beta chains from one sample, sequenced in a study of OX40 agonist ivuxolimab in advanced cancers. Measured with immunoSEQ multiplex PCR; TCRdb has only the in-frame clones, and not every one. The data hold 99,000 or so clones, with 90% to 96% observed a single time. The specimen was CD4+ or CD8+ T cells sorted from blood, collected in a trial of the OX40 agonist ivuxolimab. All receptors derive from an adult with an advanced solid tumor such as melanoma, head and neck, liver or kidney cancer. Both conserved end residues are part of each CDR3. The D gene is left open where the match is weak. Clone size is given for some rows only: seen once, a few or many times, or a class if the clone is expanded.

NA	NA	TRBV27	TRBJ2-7	TGTGCCAGCAGTATCACTCAGGGCTTGGGGGAGCAGTACTTC	CASSITQGLGEQYF
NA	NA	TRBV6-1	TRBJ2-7	TGTGCCAGCAGTGAAGCGAGAGGGAGGCAAGGGTCCTACGAGCAGTACTTC	CASSEARGRQGSYEQYF
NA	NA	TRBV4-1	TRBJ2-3	TGCGCCAGCAGCCAAGAGGGTCAGGACTGGGGCACAGATACGCAGTATTTT	CASSQEGQDWGTDTQYF
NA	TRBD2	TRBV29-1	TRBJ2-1	TGCAGCGCCGCGGGACTAGCGGGACCTCTTTTAGGGCAGTTCTTC	CSAAGLAGPLLGQFF
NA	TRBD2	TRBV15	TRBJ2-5	TGTGCCACCAGGGGACTAGCGGGAGGAGGAGGAGAGACCCAGTACTTC	CATRGLAGGGGETQYF
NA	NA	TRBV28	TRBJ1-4	TGTGCCAGCAGTTTTAGTACAACAGGCAGAGGGGATGGGGAAAAACTGTTTTTT	CASSFSTTGRGDGEKLFF
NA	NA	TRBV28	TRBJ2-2	TGTGCCAGCAGTTTACCCACATGGGGTCGGAGGACCGGGGAGCTGTTTTTT	CASSLPTWGRRTGELFF
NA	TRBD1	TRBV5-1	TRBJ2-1	TGCGCCAGCAGCTTTGACAGGGGAGCTTACAATGAGCAGTTCTTC	CASSFDRGAYNEQFF
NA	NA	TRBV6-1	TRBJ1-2	TGTGCCAGCAGTGAGACCGGACCCCGCCTGGGGGGCTACACCTTC	CASSETGPRLGGYTF
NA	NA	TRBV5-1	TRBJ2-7	TGCGCCAGCAGAGGAGTCTCCGAGCAGTACTTC	CASRGVSEQYF
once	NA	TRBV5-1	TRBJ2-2	TGCGCCAGCTCTTCCTTAGCGGACACCGGGGAGCTGTTTTTT	CASSSLADTGELFF
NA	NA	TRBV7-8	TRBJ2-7	TGTGCCAGCAGCTTAGGTCGGCTAGCGGAGGGGGACGAGCAGTACTTC	CASSLGRLAEGDEQYF
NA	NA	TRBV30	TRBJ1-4	TGTGCCTGGAGTGCAGAGATTAATGAAAAACTGTTTTTT	CAWSAEINEKLFF
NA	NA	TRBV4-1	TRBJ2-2	TGCGCCAGCAGAGATCTTACCAACACCGGGGAGCTGTTTTTT	CASRDLTNTGELFF
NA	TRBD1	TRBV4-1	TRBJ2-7	TGCGCCAGCAGCCCCTTGACAGGGGGCTACGAGCAGTACTTC	CASSPLTGGYEQYF
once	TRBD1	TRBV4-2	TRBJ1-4	TGTGCCAGCAATACAGGGGGCGGTGAAAAACTGTTTTTT	CASNTGGGEKLFF
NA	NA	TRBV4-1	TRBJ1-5	TGCGCCAGCAGCCAAGGGAGTTATAGCAATCAGCCCCAGCATTTT	CASSQGSYSNQPQHF
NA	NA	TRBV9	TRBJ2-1	TGTGCCAGCAGCGTAGGAGGGGGGGGTTCCTACAATGAGCAGTTCTTC	CASSVGGGGSYNEQFF
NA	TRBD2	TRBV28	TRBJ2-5	TGTGCCAGCAGCCACCCCCGACTAGCGGATCAAGAGACCCAGTACTTC	CASSHPRLADQETQYF
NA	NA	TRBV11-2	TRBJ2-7	TGTGCCAGCAGCTTAACGGTCCACGAGCAGTACTTC	CASSLTVHEQYF
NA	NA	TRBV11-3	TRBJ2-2	TGTGCCAGCAGCTCCAACACCGGGGAGCTGTTTTTT	CASSSNTGELFF
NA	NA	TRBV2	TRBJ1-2	TGTGCCAGCAGTGAAGTAGGGCAGTTCTATGGCTACACCTTC	CASSEVGQFYGYTF
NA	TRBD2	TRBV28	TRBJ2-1	TGTGCCAGCAGTTCCCCACTAGCGGGCCCCTACAATGAGCAGTTCTTC	CASSSPLAGPYNEQFF
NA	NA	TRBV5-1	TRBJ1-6	TGCGCCAGCAGCCCGGAGGGGCGGGCTTCACCCCTCCACTTT	CASSPEGRASPLHF
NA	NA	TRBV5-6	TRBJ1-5	TGTGCCAGCAGCTTGAGGGGAAAAGACGATCAGCCCCAGCATTTT	CASSLRGKDDQPQHF
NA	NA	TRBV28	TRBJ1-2	TGTGCCAGCACCCCTAGGGCCACGGGCGATCACTATGGCTACACCTTC	CASTPRATGDHYGYTF
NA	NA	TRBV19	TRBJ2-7	TGTGCCAGTAGTATCAGCGGTTTCTCCTACGAGCAGTACTTC	CASSISGFSYEQYF
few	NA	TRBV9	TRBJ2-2	TGTGCCAGCCTCCGAGGGACCGGGGAGCTGTTTTTT	CASLRGTGELFF
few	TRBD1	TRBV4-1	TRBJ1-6	TGCGCCAGCAGCCATGTAACCTCGGGGACAGGGAATTCACCCCTCCACTTT	CASSHVTSGTGNSPLHF
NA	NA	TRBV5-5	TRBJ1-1	TGTGCCAGCAGCGGGCTGGGTTCTGAAGCTTTCTTT	CASSGLGSEAFF
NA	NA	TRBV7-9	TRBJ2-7	TGTGCCAGCAGCCCAGGGGCAGGGGCGAGTGAGCAGTACTTC	CASSPGAGASEQYF
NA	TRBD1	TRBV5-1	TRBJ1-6	TGCGCCAGCAGGCCGCCGGGACAGGGGGCCCCCCTCCACTTT	CASRPPGQGAPLHF
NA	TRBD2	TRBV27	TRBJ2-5	TGTGCCAGCAGAATTAGCGGGAGGGCTTGGGAGACCCAGTACTTC	CASRISGRAWETQYF
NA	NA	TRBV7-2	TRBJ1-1	TGTGCCAGCAGCTTAGTTTCGGGGACTGAAGCTTTCTTT	CASSLVSGTEAFF
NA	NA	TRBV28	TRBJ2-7	TGTGCCAGCAGTCCGCGGGACACGAGCTCCTACGAGCAGTACTTC	CASSPRDTSSYEQYF
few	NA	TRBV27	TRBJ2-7	TGTGCCAGCAGTTTAGGCACGGAGCAGTACTTC	CASSLGTEQYF
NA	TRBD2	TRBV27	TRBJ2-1	TGTGCCAGCAGTTTATCGGGGGGGTACAATGAGCAGTTCTTC	CASSLSGGYNEQFF
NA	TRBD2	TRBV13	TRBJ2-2	TGTGCCAGCACCTTACTAGCGGGGTCGGCCGGGGAGCTGTTTTTT	CASTLLAGSAGELFF
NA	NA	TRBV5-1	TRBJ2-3	TGCGCCAGCAGCCTCGGGGCTATTCGAAACACAGATACGCAGTATTTT	CASSLGAIRNTDTQYF
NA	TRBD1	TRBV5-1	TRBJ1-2	TGCGCCAGCAGCTTGGAGGCAGGGGGAGGCTACACCTTC	CASSLEAGGGYTF
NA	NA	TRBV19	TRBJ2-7	TGTGCCAGTAGTATGTTCGGGGGCAGATCCTACGAGCAGTACTTC	CASSMFGGRSYEQYF
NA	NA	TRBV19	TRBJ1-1	TGTGCCAGTAGTACCTACAGCGGCACTGAAGCTTTCTTT	CASSTYSGTEAFF
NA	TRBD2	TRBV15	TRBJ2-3	TGTGCCACCAGCAGAGGAGTAGCGGGGGGGCCGATTGAAGATACGCAGTATTTT	CATSRGVAGGPIEDTQYF
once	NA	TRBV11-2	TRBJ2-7	TGTGCCAGCAGCTTAGGCGACTACGAGCAGTACTTC	CASSLGDYEQYF
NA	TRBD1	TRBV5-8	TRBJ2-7	TGTGCCAGCAGCCCCCCCCCAGGGGGCCGATACTCCTACGAGCAGTACTTC	CASSPPPGGRYSYEQYF
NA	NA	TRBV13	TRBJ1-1	TGTGCCAGCAGCTTAGAGGGGGGAAGGACTGAAGCTTTCTTT	CASSLEGGRTEAFF
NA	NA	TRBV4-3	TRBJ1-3	TGCGCCAGCAGCCAAGATGGAGAAATCTCTGGAAACACCATATATTTT	CASSQDGEISGNTIYF
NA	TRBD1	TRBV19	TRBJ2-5	TGTGCCAGCGGACAGGGAAGCAGGGAGACCCAGTACTTC	CASGQGSRETQYF
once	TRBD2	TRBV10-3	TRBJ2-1	TGTGCCATCAGTGAGTCTCGGGGGGGAAGCAATGAGCAGTTCTTC	CAISESRGGSNEQFF
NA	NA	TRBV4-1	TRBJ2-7	TGCGCCAGCAGCCACCCCGACAGGGACTTCTCCTACGAGCAGTACTTC	CASSHPDRDFSYEQYF
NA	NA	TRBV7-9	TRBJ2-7	TGTGCCAGCAGCTCCCCCTGGACCGATTCCTACGAGCAGTACTTC	CASSSPWTDSYEQYF
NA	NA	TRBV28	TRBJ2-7	TGTGCCAGCAGGATTGGCGGGTTAAGCTCCTACGAGCAGTACTTC	CASRIGGLSSYEQYF
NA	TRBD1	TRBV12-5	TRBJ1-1	TGTGCTAGTGGTTTCGGGACAGCCAACACTGAAGCTTTCTTT	CASGFGTANTEAFF
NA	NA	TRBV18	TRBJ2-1	TGTGCCAGCTCACCTTCCTCGTTCATCGCCTACAATGAGCAGTTCTTC	CASSPSSFIAYNEQFF
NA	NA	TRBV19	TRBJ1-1	TGTGCCAGTAGTATAGCAGGGAGCACTGAAGCTTTCTTT	CASSIAGSTEAFF
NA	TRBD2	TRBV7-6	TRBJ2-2	TGTGCCAGCAGCTTCGAACTAGCGGGAGGGCCTGGCACCGGGGAGCTGTTTTTT	CASSFELAGGPGTGELFF
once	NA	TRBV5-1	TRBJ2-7	TGCGCCAGCAGCTTGGAGGGAGGGGGCTACGAGCAGTACTTC	CASSLEGGGYEQYF
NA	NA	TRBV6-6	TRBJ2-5	TGTGCCAGCACCAGGGGGGGCGGCGAGACCCAGTACTTC	CASTRGGGETQYF
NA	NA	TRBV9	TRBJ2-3	TGTGCCAGCAGCGTAGGCACAGATACGCAGTATTTT	CASSVGTDTQYF